The 17 T cell receptor beta chains in this list originate from one sample, sequenced in a study of T cell responses to AZD1222 COVID-19 vaccine. Libraries were prepared by immunoSEQ multiplex PCR; TCRdb keeps only in-frame clonotypes and omits some of them. The sample lists over 100,000 clones, approximately 86% occurring once. Material: peripheral blood, obtained on day 0 of AZD1222 vaccination. The receptors stem from an adult in good health.

The rearrangement joins TRBV14 to TRBJ2-3; 9 nucleotides line up with TRBD2. The junction had 3 bases not matched to a gene; V was cut back by 1 base and J by 1 base. Germline V gene sequence: CDR1 SGHDN, CDR2 FVKESK. The length of the CDR3 is 16 residues. CDR3 amino acids: CASSQAASGGTDTQYF. The CDR3 DNA reads TGTGCCAGCAGCCAAGCAGCTAGCGGGGGCACAGATACGCAGTATTTT.

The chain joins TRBV3-1 (or the pseudogene TRBV3-2) to TRBJ2-2; 11 bases align to TRBD2. Looked up from germline, CDR1 is LGHDT and CDR2 is YNNKEL (reference sequence). The CDR3 sequence is 15 residues long. The V and J ends lost 5 bases and 5 bases, in that order; junction bases with no gene match: 4. The CDR3 loop reads CASSKTSGVTGELFF. CDR3 nucleotides: TGTGCCAGCAGCAAGACTAGCGGGGTTACCGGGGAGCTGTTTTTT.

The table lists this clone with a count of one. The chain uses TRBV28 and TRBJ1-5; 9 positions agree with TRBD1. CDR3 size: 16 residues. Losses at the gene ends were 10 bases for V and 0 bases for J; bases not matched to a gene: 10. Germline V lookup: CDR1 MDHEN, CDR2 SYDVKM. The CDR3 DNA is TGTGCCATAACGACAGGGGGTGCCTATAGCAATCAGCCCCAGCATTTT. Its protein is CAITTGGAYSNQPQHF.

In DNA, the CDR3 is TGCGCCAGCAGCCCATGGGAGTCCTACAATGAGCAGTTCTTC. Protein: CASSPWESYNEQFF. This sequence joins TRBV5-1 and TRBJ2-1, with a weak D call TRBD2 (5 bases). CDR3 size: 14 residues. The V gene's germline CDR1 is SGHRS and CDR2 YFSETQ. Trimming cost V 4 bases and J 1 base, with 9 bases left between them.

For the CDR3, the DNA is TGTGCCAGCAGCTTAGAGGCCACTGGAAACACCATATATTTT. Amino acid sequence: CASSLEATGNTIYF. The rearrangement links TRBV7-2 to TRBJ1-3; no clear D gene. Germline CDR1 SGHTA, CDR2 FQGNSA. The CDR3 runs to 14 residues. Trimming stripped 1 base from V and 2 bases from J, with 6 bases between.

The V gene is TRBV7-2, the J gene TRBJ1-2; possibly TRBD1 for D (6 bases). V was clipped by 6 bases and J by 5 bases, with 13 bases between them. This CDR3 is 13 amino acids long. Germline CDR1 reads SGHTA; CDR2 reads FQGNSA. CDR3 sequence: CASREFQGYGYTF. The CDR3, as DNA: TGTGCCAGCAGAGAATTCCAGGGGTATGGCTACACCTTC.

The count of this clone is one. This chain links TRBV5-4 with TRBJ2-1; perhaps TRBD1 as D (6 bases). Germline V gives CDR1 SGHNT, CDR2 YYREEE (reference sequence). The CDR3 runs to 15 residues. Trimming took 3 bases from V and 0 from J, leaving 10 bases between them. This CDR3 is CASSSVRGSYNEQFF. For the CDR3, the DNA is TGTGCCAGCAGCTCGGTCAGGGGCTCCTACAATGAGCAGTTCTTC.

The chain has TRBV7-2 and TRBJ1-4; D is ambiguous. The CDR3 consists of 18 residues. Per the germline V gene, CDR1 is SGHTA and CDR2 is FQGNSA. V was trimmed by 0 bases and J by 0 bases, leaving 14 bases between them. The DNA for the CDR3 is TGTGCCAGCAGCTTAGCCGGGCATATAGTTGCAACTAATGAAAAACTGTTTTTT. It codes for CASSLAGHIVATNEKLFF.

The chain links TRBV11-2 to TRBJ1-2; perhaps TRBD1 as D (5 bases). The germline gives CDR1 SGHAT, CDR2 FQNNGV. The V end lost 5 bases, the J end lost 7 bases, and 20 bases lay between the germline ends. The length of the CDR3 is 15 residues. As DNA, the CDR3 is TGTGCCAGCAGCCCGGGGGGACCGCCTAGGGCTGGCTACACCTTC. Translation: CASSPGGPPRAGYTF.

The chain links TRBV11-2 to TRBJ2-1, with TRBD1 identical over 11 bases. CDR3 size: 16 residues. V trimming: 3 bases; J trimming: 8 bases; junction bases outside the gene matches: 9. Germline V lookup: CDR1 SGHAT, CDR2 FQNNGV. CDR3 sequence reads: CASSLAPGQGGYEQFF. In nucleotides, the CDR3 is TGTGCCAGCAGCTTGGCACCGGGACAGGGGGGGTATGAGCAGTTCTTC.

V is TRBV5-4 and J is TRBJ1-1; 7 bases match TRBD1. Trimming cost V 1 base and J 5 bases; bases outside gene matches: 5. This CDR3 spans 14 amino acids. Per the germline V gene, CDR1 is SGHNT and CDR2 is YYREEE (reference sequence). CDR3 amino acids: CASSLSQTGTEAFF. CDR3 nucleotide sequence: TGTGCCAGCAGCTTGAGCCAGACAGGGACTGAAGCTTTCTTT.

The chain joins TRBV7-2 to TRBJ2-6, with 8 positions matching TRBD1. Per germline, CDR1 SGHTA and CDR2 FQGNSA. The CDR3 contains 18 residues. J was trimmed by 0 bases and V by 5 bases; bases with no gene match: 9. The CDR3 sequence: CASSLQTGALSGANVLTF. CDR3 bases: TGTGCCAGCAGCCTCCAGACAGGGGCCCTCTCTGGGGCCAACGTCCTGACTTTC.

The chain couples TRBV5-5 to TRBJ1-1, with TRBD1 identical over 7 bases. V lost 3 bases and J lost 6; bases outside the gene matches: 11. CDR3 length: 15 amino acids. The germline CDR1 and CDR2 sequences are SGHKS and YYEKEE (reference sequence). CDR3 bases: TGTGCCAGCAGCTGGGACTGGGGACAGCCGGCTGAAGCTTTCTTT. It is translated as CASSWDWGQPAEAFF.

The chain links TRBV19 to TRBJ1-2; D might be TRBD1 (6 bases). Trimming removed 6 bases from V and 0 bases from J, with 14 bases in between. In germline, CDR1 is LNHDA, CDR2 SQIVND (reference sequence). The CDR3 runs 15 residues. CDR3 amino acids: CASRGWTVSNYGYTF. For the CDR3, the DNA is TGTGCCAGTAGAGGTTGGACAGTATCTAACTATGGCTACACCTTC.

The gene calls are TRBV4-3 and TRBJ1-1; D uncertain. Germline V CDR1 and CDR2: LGHNA, YSLEER. V was cut by 0 bases and J by 4 bases, with 12 bases left in between. The CDR3 consists of 15 residues. CDR3 coding DNA: TGCGCCAGCAGCCAAGATTTGACCGGCGGCACTGAAGCTTTCTTT. Its protein is CASSQDLTGGTEAFF.

This chain uses TRBV19 with TRBJ1-3; 7 bases match TRBD1. With 5 bases clipped from V and 4 bases from J, the junction kept 14 bases outside the gene matches. The CDR3 consists of 17 residues. The V gene's germline CDR1 is LNHDA and CDR2 SQIVND (reference sequence). CDR3 DNA: TGTGCCAGTAGTTTCCGCGACGGCAGGGGGTCAGGAAACACCATATATTTT. It translates to CASSFRDGRGSGNTIYF.

This clone was observed a single time. The rearrangement links TRBV24-1 to TRBJ2-5; the match to TRBD1 covers 10 bases. The V and J ends lost 3 bases and 4 bases, in that order; junction bases with no gene match: 4. The CDR3 consists of 15 residues. Germline V gene lookup returns CDR1 KGHDR and CDR2 SFDVKD. The CDR3 bases are TGTGCCACCAGTGATCCGGGACAGGGGTCAGAGACCCAGTACTTC. This translates into CATSDPGQGSETQYF.